This T cell receptor beta chain was sequenced for a study of identical twins. Study outcomes and limitations: Zero-insertion results could be subject to partial confounding by invariant MAIT and iNKT cells. The same donors were not followed; conclusions instead depended on cross-sectional statistical analysis.

From the 5' RACE reads, TCRdb called clonotypes with MiXCR, one entry per CDR3 protein. This repertoire shows 450,000 or so distinct CDR3 sequences, 12% to 15% found once; its top ten account for 0.5% to 0.65%. Many counts were recorded for this clonotype. The antigen is unknown. All donors comprised healthy Caucasians. The same data also went into a second study, on yellow fever vaccine responses in identical twins.

This TCR was sampled from a young woman in good health. Sequenced material: CD4+ T cells sorted from blood.

The CDR3 region is CASSLESSGKGYNEQFF. The CDR3 DNA reads TGTGCCAGCAGCTTAGAATCTAGCGGGAAGGGTTACAATGAGCAGTTCTTC. The chain employs TRBV11-3 and TRBJ2-1, with 9 bases matching TRBD2. Losses at the gene ends were 0 bases for V and 4 bases for J; bases not matched to a gene: 7. In germline, CDR1 is SGHNT, CDR2 YENEEA. The CDR3 runs 17 residues.